A selection of T cell receptor beta chains follows, all from one sample in a study of type 1 and type 2 diabetes patients. MiXCR was run by TCRdb on the multiplex PCR reads, yielding one entry per CDR3 protein. Of 270,000 or so distinct CDR3 sequences in the sample, more than 40% were seen once. What was sequenced was peripheral blood mononuclear cells (PBMCs). The receptors were gathered from a man younger than 35 with type 2 diabetes. The CDR3 runs from the conserved cysteine through the conserved F or W. A D gene is named only where the DNA matches it firmly. Some rows have no size entry. The others give once, few or many, or a class for an expanded clone.

V	D	J	size	CDR3	DNA
TRBV9	NA	TRBJ2-7	NA	CASSPTSGQYF	TGTGCCAGCAGCCCCACGTCAGGACAGTACTTC
TRBV10-3	TRBD2	TRBJ2-1	NA	CAVGLAGESIYNEQFF	TGTGCCGTCGGACTAGCGGGAGAGAGTATTTACAATGAGCAGTTCTTC
TRBV15	NA	TRBJ2-1	NA	CATSLRLVIDEQFF	TGTGCCACCAGCCTTCGACTAGTGATAGATGAGCAGTTCTTC
TRBV20-1	TRBD2	TRBJ2-1	NA	CSASSSGSGEQFF	TGCAGTGCTAGCTCTAGCGGGAGTGGTGAGCAGTTCTTC
TRBV19	NA	TRBJ1-1	NA	CASTHPGGTEAFF	TGTGCCAGTACCCATCCCGGAGGCACTGAAGCTTTCTTT
TRBV30	TRBD1	TRBJ1-2	many	CAWRVTGGGYTF	TGTGCCTGGAGGGTCACAGGGGGGGGCTACACCTTC
TRBV19	NA	TRBJ2-2	NA	CASKDTGELFF	TGTGCCAGTAAGGACACCGGGGAGCTGTTTTTT
TRBV7-2	NA	TRBJ1-6	NA	CASSLDRAVSPLHF	TGTGCCAGCAGCTTAGACAGGGCGGTTTCACCCCTCCACTTT
TRBV5-1	NA	TRBJ1-2	NA	CASRDRDGNYGYTF	TGCGCCAGCCGAGACCGGGACGGTAACTATGGCTACACCTTC
TRBV10-1	TRBD2	TRBJ2-7	NA	CASSPQRDSYEQYF	TGCGCCAGCAGTCCACAGCGGGACTCCTACGAGCAGTACTTC
TRBV7-2	NA	TRBJ1-3	NA	CASSLLQGNTIYF	TGTGCCAGCAGCTTGTTACAGGGAAACACCATATATTTT
TRBV7-8	TRBD2	TRBJ2-3	few	CASSSGLAGLTDTQYF	TGTGCCAGCAGCTCAGGACTAGCGGGGCTCACAGATACGCAGTATTTT
TRBV6-4	NA	TRBJ2-1	NA	CASSDSAGRDADEQFF	TGTGCCAGCAGTGACTCGGCGGGCAGGGACGCCGACGAGCAGTTCTTC
TRBV24-1	TRBD1	TRBJ2-3	NA	CATSGTGGMIDTQYF	TGTGCCACCAGTGGGACAGGGGGCATGATAGATACGCAGTATTTT
TRBV29-1	TRBD2	TRBJ2-7	few	CSVVHPWSGSSYEQYF	TGCAGCGTTGTCCACCCCTGGAGCGGGAGCTCCTACGAGCAGTACTTC
TRBV10-3	TRBD1	TRBJ1-1	NA	CAITKDRGNTEAFF	TGTGCCATCACTAAGGACAGGGGGAACACTGAAGCTTTCTTT
TRBV19	TRBD1	TRBJ1-1	NA	CASSLRGDRPNTEAFF	TGTGCCAGTAGCCTGAGGGGGGACAGGCCGAACACTGAAGCTTTCTTT
TRBV19	TRBD2	TRBJ2-3	NA	CASSYGREGTQYF	TGTGCCAGTAGTTACGGGCGGGAGGGAACGCAGTATTTT
TRBV12-3/TRBV12-4	NA	TRBJ2-1	NA	CASALYNEQFF	TGTGCCAGCGCGCTTTACAATGAGCAGTTCTTC
TRBV15	TRBD2	TRBJ2-7	few	CATSRDNRASGRGGSYEQYF	TGTGCCACCAGCAGAGATAATCGGGCTAGCGGGAGGGGGGGGTCCTACGAGCAGTACTTC
TRBV2	NA	TRBJ2-5	NA	CASGGAETQYF	TGTGCCAGCGGGGGGGCGGAGACCCAGTACTTC
TRBV7-2	NA	TRBJ1-4	once	CASSPHLRLEASRKLFF	TGTGCCAGCAGCCCCCACCTCCGTCTTGAGGCAAGCAGGAAACTGTTTTTT
TRBV4-1	NA	TRBJ2-7	NA	CASSQDLWPTAYEQYF	TGCGCCAGCAGCCAAGATCTATGGCCTACGGCCTACGAGCAGTACTTC
TRBV19	NA	TRBJ1-1	NA	CAGRIGSEAFF	TGTGCCGGGCGAATTGGCTCTGAAGCTTTCTTT
TRBV20-1	TRBD1	TRBJ1-5	few	CSARDPRGSSNQPQHF	TGCAGTGCTAGAGATCCCAGGGGGAGTAGCAATCAGCCCCAGCATTTT
TRBV12-3/TRBV12-4	NA	TRBJ1-1	NA	CATAIRENYLAFF	TGTGCCACCGCTATCCGGGAAAATTATCTTGCTTTCTTT
TRBV19	NA	TRBJ1-6	NA	CASSSQTYNSPLHF	TGTGCCAGTAGTAGCCAGACCTATAATTCACCCCTCCACTTT
TRBV6-2/TRBV6-3	NA	TRBJ2-3	NA	CASSFLTQGLGYTDTQYF	TGTGCCAGCAGTTTCCTTACCCAGGGTTTGGGTTACACAGATACGCAGTATTTT
TRBV14	NA	TRBJ2-3	few	CASSGRDTRGTDTQYF	TGTGCCAGCAGCGGACGGGACACCAGGGGCACAGATACGCAGTATTTT
TRBV12-3/TRBV12-4	NA	TRBJ1-1	NA	CASSLRPSKDPEAFF	TGTGCCAGCAGTTTGAGGCCTTCTAAGGACCCAGAAGCTTTCTTT
TRBV19	NA	TRBJ1-1	NA	CASTRTWGRNTEAFF	TGTGCCAGTACCAGAACATGGGGCAGGAACACTGAAGCTTTCTTT
TRBV20-1	TRBD2	TRBJ2-1	few	CSANFKREYNEQFF	TGCAGTGCTAATTTCAAGCGGGAATACAATGAGCAGTTCTTC